The rows below give T cell receptor beta chains drawn from one sample of a study of blood T cell repertoires in COVID-19. Repertoires were generated with immunoSEQ multiplex PCR, while TCRdb's copy carries only in-frame clones and drops some. The sample carries roughly 420,000 clones, approximately 90% recorded once. The sequencing input was PBMCs or T cells enriched from blood (not recorded which). Receptor source: a woman aged 30 to 39 with acute COVID-19. Each CDR3 is given with its conserved first and last residue. The D gene is left open where the match is weak. Only some rows state a clone size, as once, few, many or a class for expanded clones.

14,TRBJ1-1,TRBV3-1/TRBV3-2,NA,NA,TGTGCCAGCAGCTCGCACGGGGAGAACACTGAAGCTTTCTTT,CASSSHGENTEAFF
16,TRBJ2-3,TRBV7-3,TRBD1,NA,TGTGCCAGCAGCAGAAATACAGGGGGTGGCACAGATACGCAGTATTTT,CASSRNTGGGTDTQYF
14,TRBJ2-5,TRBV5-1,TRBD2,NA,TGCGCCAGCAGCCTAGGGACTAGCGGGGAGACCCAGTACTTC,CASSLGTSGETQYF
15,TRBJ1-2,TRBV7-9,NA,once,TGTGCCAGCAGCCCTCGGGTAGGGGATGGCTATGGCTACACCTTC,CASSPRVGDGYGYTF
14,TRBJ1-1,TRBV27,NA,NA,TGTGCCAGCAGTTCCTCCGAAAGACTCACTGAAGCTTTCTTT,CASSSSERLTEAFF
13,TRBJ1-2,TRBV7-2,NA,NA,TGTGCCAGCAGCTTACAACAATTTGGTGGCTACACCTTC,CASSLQQFGGYTF
16,TRBJ1-3,TRBV11-2,NA,NA,TGTGCCAGCAGCTTAGGTTTCAGGCTCGGTGGAAACACCATATATTTT,CASSLGFRLGGNTIYF
15,TRBJ2-4,TRBV6-2/TRBV6-3,NA,NA,TGTGCCAGCAGCCTAATTCTCCTAGCCAAAAACATTCAGTACTTC,CASSLILLAKNIQYF
13,TRBJ2-2,TRBV10-1,NA,NA,TGCGCCAGCAGTGAGTCGAGGGTCGGGGAGCTGTTTTTT,CASSESRVGELFF
13,TRBJ2-7,TRBV7-8,TRBD2,NA,TGTGCCAGCAGCGAGGGACTAGGTGACGAGCAGTACTTC,CASSEGLGDEQYF
13,TRBJ2-2,TRBV18,NA,few,TGTGCCAGCCTCTCGGGTTCCGGCGGGGAGCTGTTTTTT,CASLSGSGGELFF
17,TRBJ1-5,TRBV6-1,TRBD1,NA,TGTGCCAGCAGTGAAGCAACCCAGGGGGCGCGGGTTCAGCCCCAGCATTTT,CASSEATQGARVQPQHF
15,TRBJ1-2,TRBV9,TRBD1,NA,TGTGCCAGCAGCGCCGGCGGACAGGCAATCTATGGCTACACCTTC,CASSAGGQAIYGYTF
15,TRBJ2-4,TRBV19,TRBD2,NA,TGTGCCAGTAGTGTAGTAGCGGGGGGGCAAAACATTCAGTACTTC,CASSVVAGGQNIQYF
14,TRBJ2-5,TRBV7-9,TRBD2,NA,TGTGCCAGCAGCTTTAGCGGGAAGCAAGAGACCCAGTACTTC,CASSFSGKQETQYF
18,TRBJ1-1,TRBV15,TRBD1,NA,TGTGCCACCAGCAGAGATTTTCGGGTGGGACAGGGGGAAACTGAAGCTTTCTTT,CATSRDFRVGQGETEAFF
16,TRBJ1-1,TRBV4-1,TRBD1,NA,TGCGCCAGCAGCCTGGACGCAGGGGGGTTGTACACTGAAGCTTTCTTT,CASSLDAGGLYTEAFF
13,TRBJ2-2,TRBV7-3,NA,NA,TGTGCCAGCAGGTTATCCGGGACCGGGGAGCTGTTTTTT,CASRLSGTGELFF
14,TRBJ1-2,TRBV19,NA,NA,TGTGCCAGCTTAAGGTCACAGGCCAACTATGGCTACACCTTC,CASLRSQANYGYTF
11,TRBJ2-5,TRBV20-1,TRBD2,NA,TGCAGTGGGGCGGGAGGGGAGACCCAGTACTTC,CSGAGGETQYF
17,TRBJ1-5,TRBV12-5,TRBD1,NA,TGTGCTAGTGGTTTAAATCCTCGAGGGGGCCGCAATCAGCCCCAGCATTTT,CASGLNPRGGRNQPQHF
14,TRBJ1-2,TRBV6-2/TRBV6-3,NA,NA,TGTGCCAGCACCCCGGGGGGATTGGTAGGCGGCTACACCTTC,CASTPGGLVGGYTF
15,TRBJ2-3,TRBV18,NA,NA,TGTGCCAGCTCACCGCGACAGGAAAGCACAGATACGCAGTATTTT,CASSPRQESTDTQYF
15,TRBJ1-2,TRBV4-3,TRBD1,few,TGCGCCAGCAGTCGAAGAGTAGGGACAGACTATGGCTACACCTTC,CASSRRVGTDYGYTF
11,TRBJ1-5,TRBV12-3/TRBV12-4,NA,NA,TGTGCCAGCGCGCCGGGATGGCCCCAGCATTTT,CASAPGWPQHF